The 3 T cell receptor beta chains listed next were all sequenced from one sample in a study of OX40 agonist ivuxolimab in advanced cancers. The protocol was immunoSEQ multiplex PCR, while the TCRdb copy is restricted to in-frame clones and leaves out a portion. The sample carries 66,000 or so clones, 70% to 80% recorded once. Sequenced material: CD4+ or CD8+ T cells sorted from blood, taken in a trial of the OX40 agonist ivuxolimab. These receptors all stem from an adult with an advanced solid tumor such as melanoma, head and neck, liver or kidney cancer.

The rearrangement uses TRBV4-2 and TRBJ2-3; maybe TRBD2 (6 bases). The V and J ends lost 0 bases and 1 base respectively, with 14 bases between them. The CDR3 contains 17 residues. Germline CDR1 reads LGHNA; CDR2 reads YNFKEQ. CDR3 in amino acids: CASSQDPFRGGTDTQYF. The CDR3 coding sequence is TGTGCCAGCAGCCAAGACCCGTTTCGCGGGGGCACAGATACGCAGTATTTT.

The genes are TRBV4-1 and TRBJ1-3, with 7 bases that match TRBD1. The CDR3 is 16 amino acids. V shed 0 bases and J 5 bases; nucleotides not matched to a gene: 7. Germline CDR1 MGHRA, CDR2 YSYEKL. DNA for the CDR3: TGCGCCAGCAGCCAAGACCAGGGACAGCGTCGAAACACCATATATTTT. Encoded protein: CASSQDQGQRRNTIYF.

This chain links TRBV19 with TRBJ1-5, with TRBD1 as a possible D gene (6 bases). The CDR3 is made up of 14 amino acids. The germline CDR1 and CDR2 sequences are LNHDA and SQIVND (reference sequence). V shed 3 bases and J shed 5 bases, with 11 bases lying between them. CDR3 amino acids: CASSIPQGDQPQHF. The CDR3 DNA follows: TGTGCCAGTAGTATCCCACAGGGCGATCAGCCCCAGCATTTT. Using reference TRBV19 and TRBJ1-5 for the parts outside the CDR3, the full variable domain is DGGITQSPKYLFRKEGQNVTLSCEQNLNHDAMYWYRQDPGQGLRLIYYSQIVNDFQKGDIAEGYSVSREKKESFPLTVTSAQKNPTAFYLCASSIPQGDQPQHFGDGTRLSIL.